One and the same sample provided the 26 T cell receptor beta chains below, sequenced in a study of low-dose radiotherapy and immunotherapy resistance in tumors. Both TCRalpha and TCRbeta chains were reverse transcribed with V-gene-specific primers. With a V-primer adapter and a constant-region primer, TCRs were amplified for roughly 21 PCR cycles. TCRdb recomputed calls from the reads with MiXCR, one row per CDR3 protein. The sample has approximately 11,000 distinct CDR3 sequences, about 60% seen once. Receptor source: a human donor with advanced metastatic prostate, ovarian, gallbladder or colorectal cancer (not recorded which). This table probably holds off-target reads from a library built for another chain.

This clonotype was detected a few times. This chain links TRBV5-5 with TRBJ1-2; TRBD1 agrees at 7 bases. Unmatched junction bases numbered 7, after V lost 4 bases and J lost 7 bases. The CDR3 is 13 amino acids. CDR1 SGHKS and CDR2 YYEKEE come from the germline V gene (reference sequence). CDR3: CASSIEGAGGYTF. The CDR3 bases are TGTGCCAGCAGCATCGAGGGGGCTGGTGGCTACACCTTC.

This clonotype was seen only a few times. The rearrangement links TRBV11-2 to TRBJ2-1; D is unclear. V lost 6 bases and J lost 9, with 21 bases in between. The CDR3 length is 15 residues. Germline CDR1 SGHAT, CDR2 FQNNGV. The DNA of the CDR3 is TGTGCCAGCAGTCCTCCCTCAACTGACGCTCGTGAGCAGTTCTTC. Its protein product is CASSPPSTDAREQFF.

The rearrangement joins TRBV30 to TRBJ2-1, with TRBD2 matching over 8 bases. Germline V gene data show CDR1 as GTSNPN and CDR2 as SVGIG (reference sequence). Losses at the gene ends were 0 bases for V and 1 base for J; bases not matched to a gene: 14. The CDR3 runs to 19 residues. The CDR3 reads CAWSVRRGEREWSYNEQFF. As DNA, the CDR3 is TGTGCCTGGAGTGTACGACGGGGGGAGCGGGAGTGGTCCTACAATGAGCAGTTCTTC.

The rearrangement uses TRBV6-2 or TRBV6-3 and TRBJ2-3, with 9 bases aligning to TRBD1. Trimming removed 7 bases from V and 2 bases from J; junction bases left unmatched: 10. Germline V gives CDR1 MNHEY, CDR2 SVGEGT. The CDR3 length is 16 residues. The CDR3 loop reads CASTEGQGGLTDTQYF. The CDR3 DNA is TGTGCCAGCACCGAGGGACAGGGAGGACTCACAGATACGCAGTATTTT.

The chain carries TRBV10-3 and TRBJ2-2; no clear D gene. Germline V CDR1 and CDR2: ENHRY, SYGVKD. The V end was cut by 3 bases, the J end by 1 base, with 6 bases between. The CDR3 runs 14 residues. CDR3 DNA sequence: TGTGCCATCAGTGATCAGTGGAACACCGGGGAGCTGTTTTTT. It translates to CAISDQWNTGELFF.

This clonotype was seen only once. One junction end disagrees with the germline gene, perhaps due to a read error. This chain connects TRBV20-1 to TRBJ2-2; no clear D. Germline loops: CDR1 DFQATT, CDR2 SNEGSKA (reference sequence). This CDR3 has 10 residues. CDR3 sequence (DNA): TGTGCTGTTAAGGTCGGGGAGCTGTTTTTT. Residues: CAVKVGELFF.

The chain combines TRBV19 with TRBJ1-1, with unresolved D. Trimming took 6 bases from V and 4 from J, leaving 15 bases between them. Per the germline V gene, CDR1 is LNHDA and CDR2 is SQIVND (reference sequence). This CDR3 is 14 amino acids long. CDR3 in DNA: TGTGCCAGTAGGAACTTGACACGGGCCACTGAAGCTTTCTTT. This gives the protein CASRNLTRATEAFF.

This clonotype has more than one count but fewer than ten. The genes are TRBV6-2 or TRBV6-3 and TRBJ2-4; tentative D call: TRBD1 (5 bases). Germline values: CDR1 MNHEY, CDR2 SVGEGT. Trimming cost V 7 bases and J 0 bases, with 16 bases left between them. The CDR3 is 16 amino acids. This CDR3 reads CASNPRQTLAKNIQYF. The CDR3 nucleotides read TGTGCCAGCAATCCAAGACAGACCTTAGCCAAAAACATTCAGTACTTC.

V is TRBV6-2 or TRBV6-3 and J is TRBJ2-3; TRBD1 or TRBD2 may be the D gene (5 bases each). CDR1 and CDR2 (germline): MNHEY, SVGEGT. The V gene lost 5 bases and the J gene lost 0 bases, with 21 bases spanning the gap. The CDR3 has 18 residues. The CDR3 DNA reads TGTGCCAGCAGTGAATGGGGGTTCGAGTACATGAGCACAGATACGCAGTATTTT. This gives the protein CASSEWGFEYMSTDTQYF.

The chain links TRBV12-3 or TRBV12-4 to TRBJ1-2; no reliable D call. The CDR3 has 14 residues. V shed 3 bases and J shed 2 bases, with 10 bases lying between them. This chain's CDR3 is CASSFGRRNYGYTF. CDR3 coding DNA: TGTGCCAGCAGTTTTGGACGCAGGAACTATGGCTACACCTTC.

The chain links TRBV28 to TRBJ1-4; D perhaps matches TRBD1 (6 bases). The V and J ends lost 8 bases and 10 bases respectively, with 11 bases between them. The germline gives CDR1 MDHEN, CDR2 SYDVKM. The CDR3 loop spans 11 amino acids. The CDR3 loop is CASAGVGKLFF. The CDR3 nucleotides read TGTGCCAGCGCAGGGGTGGGAAAACTGTTTTTT.

The chain carries TRBV6-2 or TRBV6-3 and TRBJ1-5; D uncertain. Germline CDR1 and CDR2: MNHEY and SVGEGT. The CDR3 sequence is 14 residues long. V gave up 5 bases and J gave up 3 bases, with 11 bases separating them. Written as DNA, the CDR3 is TGTGCCAGCAGTCGTCGCCAGGTCAATCAGCCCCAGCATTTT. Translating gives CASSRRQVNQPQHF.

A single count supports this clonotype. This chain uses TRBV6-1 with TRBJ2-5; 9 positions match TRBD2. Trimming cost V 5 bases and J 1 base; bases outside gene matches: 11. In germline, CDR1 is MNHNS, CDR2 SASEGT. CDR3 length: 17 amino acids. Here the CDR3 reads CASSKGAETSGQETQYF. The CDR3 nucleotides are TGTGCCAGCAGTAAGGGAGCCGAGACTAGCGGCCAAGAGACCCAGTACTTC.

V and J are TRBV27 and TRBJ1-5; D not resolved. Germline V lookup: CDR1 MNHEY, CDR2 SMNVEV (reference sequence). With 8 bases removed from V and 3 bases from J, the gap between germline ends came to 11 bases. This CDR3 comprises 13 residues. In nucleotides, the CDR3 is TGTGCCAGCTTTAAGGGCCTCAATCAGCCCCAGCATTTT. This codes for CASFKGLNQPQHF.

CDR3 nucleotides: TGTGCCAGCAGACCCGGGGGGCAGGGTCACACCGGGGAGCTGTTTTTT. It codes for CASRPGGQGHTGELFF. V gene TRBV28 combines with J gene TRBJ2-2, with D possibly TRBD2 on 7 matching bases. This CDR3 contains 16 residues. Between the trimmed V and J ends, which lost 6 bases and 3 bases, there was a span of 17 bases. Germline-derived CDR1 and CDR2 are MDHEN and SYDVKM.

The V call is TRBV20-1, the J call TRBJ2-5; D gene ambiguous. This CDR3 has 13 residues. Trimming left V 3 bases short and J 2 bases short, with 10 bases between. CDR1 and CDR2 from the germline V gene are DFQATT and SNEGSKA (reference sequence). The CDR3 loop is CSASVRMQETQYF. The CDR3 nucleotides are TGCAGTGCTAGTGTGCGGATGCAAGAGACCCAGTACTTC.

V and J are TRBV28 and TRBJ2-3, with D perhaps matching TRBD1 (5 bases). CDR3 length: 15 amino acids. V dropped 8 bases and J dropped 4 bases, with 19 bases sitting between them. Germline V lookup: CDR1 MDHEN, CDR2 SYDVKM. The DNA of the CDR3 is TGTGCCAGCTCCAACGACAGAATTAGGCCAGATACGCAGTATTTT. Its protein product is CASSNDRIRPDTQYF.

The chain links TRBV7-9 to TRBJ1-5, with D hard to call. CDR1 SEHNR and CDR2 FQNEAQ come from the germline V gene (reference sequence). The CDR3 spans 15 residues. V gave up 1 base and J gave up 0 bases, with 7 bases separating them. This CDR3 is CASSLDGNSNQPQHF. The CDR3 nucleotides read TGTGCCAGCAGCTTAGACGGAAATAGCAATCAGCCCCAGCATTTT.

V usage is TRBV7-2 and J usage is TRBJ1-2, with 7 bases matching TRBD1. J gave up 10 bases and V 1 base, and 6 bases lay outside the gene matches. Germline values: CDR1 SGHTA, CDR2 FQGNSA. This CDR3 is built from 13 residues. The CDR3 DNA follows: TGTGCCAGCAGCTTAGACTCCAGGGGGGACTACACCTTC. It is translated as CASSLDSRGDYTF.

The chain links TRBV27 to TRBJ2-1; 10 bases match TRBD2. The CDR3 runs 17 residues. The germline V gene has CDR1 MNHEY and CDR2 SMNVEV (reference sequence). The V segment lost 7 bases and the J segment 3 bases; nucleotides outside the gene matches: 12. The DNA for the CDR3 is TGTGCCAGCATGAAGAGTAGCGGGAGGCAATACTACAATGAGCAGTTCTTC. Protein: CASMKSSGRQYYNEQFF.

This clonotype was picked up a small number of times. The gene calls are TRBV6-2 or TRBV6-3 and TRBJ2-6; 7 bases fit TRBD2. The V gene's germline CDR1 is MNHEY and CDR2 SVGEGT. CDR3 length equals 16 residues. With 6 bases clipped from V and 2 bases from J, the junction kept 7 bases outside the gene matches. The CDR3 loop reads CASSPLTSAGANVLTF. The CDR3 DNA sequence: TGTGCCAGCAGCCCTCTAACTAGCGCTGGGGCCAACGTCCTGACTTTC.

The DNA for the CDR3 is TGCGCCAGCAGCTTAAGTTTGCCTAACTATGGCTACACCTTC. It encodes CASSLSLPNYGYTF. The chain joins TRBV5-1 to TRBJ1-2; D remains unclear. The germline gives CDR1 SGHRS, CDR2 YFSETQ. With 2 bases removed from V and 0 bases from J, the gap between germline ends came to 8 bases. The CDR3 covers 14 residues. The full variable domain, completed using reference TRBV5-1 and TRBJ1-2, is KAGVTQTPRYLIKTRGQQVTLSCSPISGHRSVSWYQQTPGQGLQFLFEYFSETQRNKGNFPGRFSGRQFSNSRSEMNVSTLELGDSALYLCASSLSLPNYGYTFGSGTRLTVV.

The V gene is TRBV24-1, the J gene TRBJ2-3; TRBD1 matches at 7 bases. V was clipped by 3 bases and J by 0 bases; unmatched bases: 5. This CDR3 is 16 amino acids long. CDR1 is KGHDR, CDR2 SFDVKD, per germline. The CDR3 DNA follows: TGTGCCACCAGTGATCGGACAGGACCGAGCACAGATACGCAGTATTTT. It yields the protein CATSDRTGPSTDTQYF.

This clonotype was seen more than once but under ten times. In DNA form, the CDR3 reads TGTGCCAGTAGTAAAACAGGGCAGAATAGCAATCAGCCCCAGCATTTT. Its translation: CASSKTGQNSNQPQHF. This chain uses TRBV19 with TRBJ1-5, with D perhaps matching TRBD1 (6 bases). The CDR3 is 16 amino acids. Germline-derived CDR1 and CDR2 are LNHDA and SQIVND (reference sequence). V was cut by 4 bases and J by 0 bases, with 13 bases left in between.

This chain joins TRBV7-9 and TRBJ1-2, with unresolved D. Germline CDR1 SEHNR, CDR2 FQNEAQ (reference sequence). V lost 0 bases, J lost 3 bases, and 11 bases lay in between. This CDR3 has 15 residues. CDR3: CASSLAGRDYYGYTF. The CDR3 region has the DNA TGTGCCAGCAGCTTAGCAGGAAGGGATTACTATGGCTACACCTTC.

The rearrangement joins TRBV20-1 to TRBJ2-5; the match to TRBD1 covers 8 bases. V shed 5 bases and J 2 bases; nucleotides not matched to a gene: 7. The CDR3 extends over 14 amino acids. CDR1 is DFQATT, CDR2 SNEGSKA, per germline (reference sequence). CDR3: CSAFRTGRQETQYF. CDR3 sequence (DNA): TGCAGTGCTTTCCGGACAGGGAGGCAAGAGACCCAGTACTTC.